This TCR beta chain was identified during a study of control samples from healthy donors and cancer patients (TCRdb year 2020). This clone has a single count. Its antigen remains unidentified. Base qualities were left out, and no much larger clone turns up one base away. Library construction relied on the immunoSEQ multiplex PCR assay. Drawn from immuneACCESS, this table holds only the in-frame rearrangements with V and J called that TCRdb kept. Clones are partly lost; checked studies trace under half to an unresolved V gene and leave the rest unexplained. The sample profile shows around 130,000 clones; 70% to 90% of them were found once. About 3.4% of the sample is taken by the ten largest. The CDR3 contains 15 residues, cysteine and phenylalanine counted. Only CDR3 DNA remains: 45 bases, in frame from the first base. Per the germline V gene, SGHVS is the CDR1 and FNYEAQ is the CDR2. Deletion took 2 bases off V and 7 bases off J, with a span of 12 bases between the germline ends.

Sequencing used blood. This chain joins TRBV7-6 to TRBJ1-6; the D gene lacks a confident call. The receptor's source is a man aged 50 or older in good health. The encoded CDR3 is CASSLSSSKNSPLHF. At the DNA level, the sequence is TGTGCCAGCAGCTTATCCTCCAGCAAAAATTCACCCCTCCACTTT.